Presented here are 29 T cell receptor beta chains from one specimen sequenced in a study of shared clonotypes between healthy human individuals. Clones were sequenced by immunoSEQ multiplex PCR, and TCRdb holds only the in-frame ones, with some missing. Among 2 million to 2.5 million clones, 85% to 95% were seen once, and the ten largest hold approximately 0.41%. Input material: naive CD4+ T cells from PBMCs. Subset described: CD45RA+ positively selected. All receptors derive from a man younger than 35 in good health. Some clones in this sample may be carry-over from other donors' samples.

The chain has TRBV14 and TRBJ2-1; the D is unclear. Trimming stripped 6 bases from V and 0 bases from J, with 6 bases between. The germline CDR1 and CDR2 sequences are SGHDN and FVKESK. The CDR3 extends over 13 amino acids. As DNA, the CDR3 is TGTGCCAGCAGAGAGAGCTCCTACAATGAGCAGTTCTTC. This translates into CASRESSYNEQFF. The entire variable domain, with the rest obtained from reference TRBV14 and TRBJ2-1, is as follows: EAGVTQFPSHSVIEKGQTVTLRCDPISGHDNLYWYRRVMGKEIKFLLHFVKESKQDESGMPNNRFLAERTGGTYSTLKVQPAELEDSGVYFCASRESSYNEQFFGPGTRLTVL.

The J gene is TRBJ2-7, the V gene TRBV2, with a tentative D call TRBD2 (5 bases). CDR1 and CDR2 from the germline V gene are SNHLY and FYNNEI. The CDR3 spans 18 residues. Trimming stripped 3 bases from V and 4 bases from J, with 25 bases between. CDR3 region: CASSEGPRLSTRRYEQYF. DNA of the CDR3: TGTGCCAGCAGTGAGGGCCCCCGTTTATCGACCCGGAGGTACGAGCAGTACTTC.

This clone has only a few counts. The same CDR3 can be traced to other DNA sequences in this sample. V is TRBV7-9 and J is TRBJ1-1; 7 nucleotides match TRBD1. The germline V gene encodes CDR1 SEHNR and CDR2 FQNEAQ (reference sequence). The CDR3 has 12 residues. Losses at the gene ends were 1 base for V and 8 bases for J; bases not matched to a gene: 1. The CDR3: CASSLEDREAFF. The CDR3 nucleotides read TGTGCCAGCAGCTTAGAGGACAGGGAAGCTTTCTTT.

The CDR3 DNA follows: TGTGCCAGTAGTTCCCCGAGGACAGGGGGTCTGTACGAGCAGTACTTC. Translated, it gives CASSSPRTGGLYEQYF. V and J are TRBV19 and TRBJ2-7, with TRBD1 identical over 10 bases. This CDR3 region has 16 residues. The V gene end was trimmed by 5 bases and the J gene end by 4 bases; junction bases not matched to a gene: 11. CDR1 is LNHDA, CDR2 SQIVND, per germline (reference sequence). Variable domain in full (rest from reference TRBV19 and TRBJ2-7): DGGITQSPKYLFRKEGQNVTLSCEQNLNHDAMYWYRQDPGQGLRLIYYSQIVNDFQKGDIAEGYSVSREKKESFPLTVTSAQKNPTAFYLCASSSPRTGGLYEQYFGPGTRLTVT.

This clone is a singleton in its sample. This chain connects TRBV9 to TRBJ2-2, with TRBD2 matching over 14 bases. The germline V gene encodes CDR1 SGDLS and CDR2 YYNGEE. V trimming: 2 bases; J trimming: 6 bases; junction bases outside the gene matches: 3. The CDR3 totals 16 residues. CDR3 protein: CASSVQGLAGAGELFF. The CDR3 DNA follows: TGTGCCAGCAGCGTCCAGGGACTAGCGGGAGCCGGGGAGCTGTTTTTT.

This chain connects TRBV7-9 to TRBJ2-1; a possible D gene is TRBD1 (5 bases). Looked up from germline, CDR1 is SEHNR and CDR2 is FQNEAQ (reference sequence). The CDR3 runs 17 residues. Between the trimmed V and J ends, which lost 4 bases and 6 bases, there was a span of 22 bases. In nucleotides, the CDR3 is TGTGCCAGCAGCTCCGTAGTAAGCCAGGGTAGGGTCAATGAGCAGTTCTTC. Translation: CASSSVVSQGRVNEQFF.

The rearrangement uses TRBV5-4 and TRBJ2-1; TRBD1 aligns across 7 bases. Germline V gene sequence: CDR1 SGHNT, CDR2 YYREEE (reference sequence). The V and J ends lost 4 bases and 3 bases, in that order; junction bases with no gene match: 7. This CDR3 contains 15 residues. The CDR3 DNA reads TGTGCCAGCAGCGGGACCGGGACAGTCTACAATGAGCAGTTCTTC. It yields the protein CASSGTGTVYNEQFF.

The chain uses TRBV6-1 and TRBJ1-5; D remains unclear. V shed 5 bases and J shed 3 bases, with 14 bases lying between them. This CDR3 comprises 15 residues. Germline assignment: CDR1 MNHNS and CDR2 SASEGT. CDR3 coding DNA: TGTGCCAGCAGTATGATGAGTTCGGTCAATCAGCCCCAGCATTTT. Translated: CASSMMSSVNQPQHF.

This sequence joins TRBV29-1 and TRBJ2-6, with 9 bases that match TRBD1. Germline CDR1 and CDR2: SQVTM and ANQGSEA. CDR3 length: 17 amino acids. The junction had 3 bases not matched to a gene; V was cut back by 0 bases and J by 0 bases. The CDR3 reads CSVEDRDRDSGANVLTF. Written as DNA, the CDR3 is TGCAGCGTTGAAGATCGGGACAGGGACTCTGGGGCCAACGTCCTGACTTTC.

The chain carries TRBV7-3 and TRBJ2-3; D unclear. V lost 2 bases and J lost 1, with 10 bases in between. The CDR3 spans 15 residues. Germline CDR1 is SGHTA and CDR2 is FQGTGA. The CDR3 loop is CASSLLGGGTDTQYF. CDR3 DNA: TGTGCCAGCAGCTTATTAGGTGGGGGCACAGATACGCAGTATTTT.

This sequence joins TRBV7-2 and TRBJ2-7; 10 positions match TRBD2. V gave up 4 bases and J gave up 2 bases; unmatched junction bases: 8. From germline, CDR1 is SGHTA and CDR2 FQGNSA. The length of the CDR3 is 16 residues. DNA for the CDR3: TGTGCCAGCAGCTCCCCTTTCCTAGCGGGAGCCTACGAGCAGTACTTC. Translating gives CASSSPFLAGAYEQYF. The full variable domain, completed using reference TRBV7-2 and TRBJ2-7, is GAGVSQSPSNKVTEKGKDVELRCDPISGHTALYWYRQSLGQGLEFLIYFQGNSAPDKSGLPSDRFSAERTGGSVSTLTIQRTQQEDSAVYLCASSSPFLAGAYEQYFGPGTRLTVT.

This rearrangement joins TRBV27 to TRBJ2-1; TRBD1 matches at 8 bases. The trim removed 3 bases at V and 6 bases at J, leaving 10 bases unmatched. Germline loops: CDR1 MNHEY, CDR2 SMNVEV (reference sequence). This CDR3 is 16 amino acids long. The DNA for the CDR3 is TGTGCCAGCAGTTTGTACTCCGGGACAGGTATCAATGAGCAGTTCTTC. Its translation is CASSLYSGTGINEQFF.

This chain uses TRBV11-2 with TRBJ1-1; possible D gene TRBD1, 5 bases. This CDR3 is 14 amino acids long. CDR1 is SGHAT, CDR2 FQNNGV, per germline. Trimming stripped 0 bases from V and 5 bases from J, with 10 bases between. The CDR3 sequence is CASSLEGEGTEAFF. In nucleotides, the CDR3 is TGTGCCAGCAGCTTAGAGGGGGAGGGGACTGAAGCTTTCTTT.

The rearrangement joins TRBV12-5 to TRBJ1-1; D gene uncertain. The germline V gene encodes CDR1 LGHNT and CDR2 FRNRAP. CDR3 size: 13 residues. V was cut by 2 bases and J by 6 bases, with 10 bases left in between. CDR3 in DNA: TGTGCTAGTGGTTTGCGGGGTGAGGCTGAAGCTTTCTTT. It encodes CASGLRGEAEAFF.

As to this clone: This CDR3 is also generated by other DNA sequences in the sample. This rearrangement joins TRBV5-1 to TRBJ2-7; possible D gene TRBD1, 5 bases. This CDR3 contains 13 residues. Germline lookup yields CDR1 SGHRS and CDR2 YFSETQ. Trimming removed 4 bases at V and 0 bases at J, with 8 bases between. The DNA of the CDR3 is TGCGCCAGCAGCCCGGACAACTCCTACGAGCAGTACTTC. Translating it yields CASSPDNSYEQYF.

The chain recombines TRBV28 with TRBJ2-2, with D perhaps TRBD2 (6 bases). Per germline, CDR1 MDHEN and CDR2 SYDVKM. This CDR3 spans 13 amino acids. The V and J ends lost 8 bases and 4 bases respectively, with 11 bases between them. The CDR3 DNA reads TGTGCCAGCTCCGGAGGGATCACCGGGGAGCTGTTTTTT. Translated: CASSGGITGELFF.

The rearrangement links TRBV4-3 to TRBJ2-3; TRBD1 aligns across 9 bases. This CDR3 has 16 amino acids. Per the germline V gene, CDR1 is LGHNA and CDR2 is YSLEER. The junction had 4 bases not matched to a gene; V was cut back by 0 bases and J by 3 bases. As DNA, the CDR3 is TGCGCCAGCAGCCAAGACGGGACAGGGACTACAGATACGCAGTATTTT. Translated: CASSQDGTGTTDTQYF.

The rearrangement links TRBV7-3 to TRBJ2-3; D is uncertain. This CDR3 is 14 amino acids long. Germline lookup yields CDR1 SGHTA and CDR2 FQGTGA. V lost 5 bases, J lost 2 bases, and 11 bases lay in between. CDR3 amino acids: CASSPSTYTDTQYF. CDR3 DNA sequence: TGTGCCAGCAGCCCATCGACCTACACAGATACGCAGTATTTT.

Note on this clone: This specimen includes other DNA sequences encoding the same CDR3. The J gene is TRBJ1-2, the V gene TRBV7-2; perhaps TRBD1 as D (6 bases). The germline V and J ends were trimmed by 5 bases and 4 bases, with 8 bases remaining between them. Germline V lookup: CDR1 SGHTA, CDR2 FQGNSA. This CDR3 has 12 residues. The DNA for the CDR3 is TGTGCCAGCAGCCCACAGGGCTATGGCTACACCTTC. This sequence encodes CASSPQGYGYTF.

This clone was observed a few times. This rearrangement joins TRBV18 to TRBJ1-5; D uncertain. This CDR3 has 15 residues. The V end was cut by 0 bases, the J end by 6 bases, with 12 bases between. Germline CDR1 and CDR2: KGHSH and LQKENI. The CDR3 DNA reads as TGTGCCAGCTCACCACCGTCGAACGGTGGTCAGCCCCAGCATTTT. It yields the protein CASSPPSNGGQPQHF.

The chain is built from TRBV28 and TRBJ1-1; TRBD1 aligns across 12 bases. Germline-derived CDR1 and CDR2 are MDHEN and SYDVKM. The CDR3 is 18 residues long. The trim removed 5 bases at V and 4 bases at J, leaving 14 bases unmatched. CDR3 nucleotide sequence: TGTGCCAGCAGTCCCCTCCCGGGACAGGGGGCTGTTAGCACTGAAGCTTTCTTT. Amino acids: CASSPLPGQGAVSTEAFF.

This sequence joins TRBV5-1 and TRBJ2-7; D might be TRBD1 or TRBD2, each matching 6 bases. The germline gives CDR1 SGHRS, CDR2 YFSETQ. This CDR3 contains 15 residues. V was shortened by 3 bases and J by 6 bases, with 19 bases between the two germline ends. CDR3 loop: CASSSDTGTLLEQYF. The CDR3 region has the DNA TGCGCCAGCAGCTCGGACACAGGGACTCTCCTCGAGCAGTACTTC.

The CDR3 sequence is CASAAASFVLTF. The DNA of the CDR3 is TGTGCCAGTGCGGCAGCCTCTTTCGTCCTGACTTTC. V is TRBV19 and J is TRBJ2-6; D remains unclear. Germline V gene data show CDR1 as LNHDA and CDR2 as SQIVND (reference sequence). The V and J ends lost 8 bases and 12 bases respectively, with 14 bases between them. CDR3 length: 12 residues.

The chain combines TRBV5-6 with TRBJ2-5; D is unclear. Trimming pared 0 bases from V and 1 base from J, leaving 10 bases between. The germline V gene encodes CDR1 SGHDT and CDR2 YYEEEE. The CDR3 covers 15 residues. The CDR3 is CASSLGRLIQETQYF. CDR3 DNA sequence: TGTGCCAGCAGCTTGGGCAGACTGATCCAAGAGACCCAGTACTTC.

This rearrangement joins TRBV4-1 to TRBJ2-3; TRBD2 matches at 10 bases. The V and J ends lost 4 bases and 0 bases, in that order; junction bases with no gene match: 7. This CDR3 contains 17 residues. Germline V CDR1 and CDR2: MGHRA, YSYEKL. The CDR3 sequence: CASSPGLAITSTDTQYF. In DNA, the CDR3 is TGCGCCAGCAGCCCGGGACTAGCGATTACTAGCACAGATACGCAGTATTTT.

This rearrangement joins TRBV5-6 to TRBJ2-7; TRBD2 agrees at 10 bases. In germline, CDR1 is SGHDT, CDR2 YYEEEE. V was clipped by 4 bases and J by 1 base; unmatched bases: 8. The CDR3 spans 16 residues. The DNA for the CDR3 is TGTGCCAGCAGCCTCACATGGACTAGCGGATCCTACGAGCAGTACTTC. It codes for CASSLTWTSGSYEQYF. The full variable domain, with the rest looked up from reference TRBV5-6 and TRBJ2-7, is DAGVTQSPTHLIKTRGQQVTLRCSPKSGHDTVSWYQQALGQGPQFIFQYYEEEERQRGNFPDRFSGHQFPNYSSELNVNALLLGDSALYLCASSLTWTSGSYEQYFGPGTRLTVT.

The genes are TRBV11-2 and TRBJ2-7; a weak D match, TRBD2 (5 bases). V shed 4 bases and J shed 5 bases, with 18 bases lying between them. Germline CDR1 SGHAT, CDR2 FQNNGV. This CDR3 has 15 residues. CDR3 amino acids: CASSSRIGGENEQYF. The DNA for the CDR3 is TGTGCCAGCAGCTCAAGAATAGGTGGGGAGAACGAGCAGTACTTC.

The chain carries TRBV4-1 and TRBJ1-5, with D perhaps TRBD1 (6 bases). The CDR3 sequence is 13 residues long. The germline gives CDR1 MGHRA, CDR2 YSYEKL. V was shortened by 5 bases and J by 6 bases, with 11 bases between the two germline ends. The CDR3: CASSWDIRQPQHF. The CDR3, as DNA: TGCGCCAGCAGCTGGGACATACGTCAGCCCCAGCATTTT.

As concerns this clone: Within the sample, other DNA sequences also encode this same CDR3. V usage is TRBV7-2 and J usage is TRBJ1-5; a weak D match, TRBD1 (5 bases). The V end lost 5 bases, the J end lost 4 bases, and 12 bases lay between the germline ends. CDR1 is SGHTA and CDR2 is FQGNSA in the germline V gene. The length of the CDR3 is 14 residues. DNA for the CDR3: TGTGCCAGCAGCCAAGGGACGGGTAATCAGCCCCAGCATTTT. Translation: CASSQGTGNQPQHF.